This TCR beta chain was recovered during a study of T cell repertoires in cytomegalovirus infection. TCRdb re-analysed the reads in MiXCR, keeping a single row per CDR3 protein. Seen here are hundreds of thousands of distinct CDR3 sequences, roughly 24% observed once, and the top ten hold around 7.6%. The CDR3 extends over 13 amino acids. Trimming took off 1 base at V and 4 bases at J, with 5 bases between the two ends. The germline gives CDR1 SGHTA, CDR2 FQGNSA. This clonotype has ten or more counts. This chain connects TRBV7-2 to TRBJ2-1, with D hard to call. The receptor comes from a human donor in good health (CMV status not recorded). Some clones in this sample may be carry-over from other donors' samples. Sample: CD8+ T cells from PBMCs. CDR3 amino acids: CASSLVEYNEQFF. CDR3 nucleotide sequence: TGTGCCAGCAGCTTAGTCGAGTACAATGAGCAGTTCTTC.